This TCR beta chain originates from a study of T cells in Graves' hyperthyroidism and ophthalmopathy (dated by TCRdb to between 2018 and 2021). Background for the entire study: Peripheral blood was sampled at the time of initial diagnosis, prior to any treatment. TCR V-J signatures able to tell the groups apart were searched for in a discovery cohort of some 100 patients, of whom 43 had Graves' ophthalmopathy and some 60 had stable Graves' hyperthyroidism. An independent validation cohort of around 20 hyperthyroidism patients and approximately 16 patients who later progressed to ophthalmopathy tested prospective prediction of ophthalmopathy. The roughly 100 discovery patients were randomly divided into training and test sets at a 7:3 ratio. Thyroid tissue and blood T-cell repertoires from six Graves' hyperthyroidism patients were also compared in the study. Following sampling, methimazole starting at 30 mg daily was given to hyperthyroidism patients, and high-dose intravenous methylprednisolone was given to ophthalmopathy patients. TCR Vbeta CDR3 sequencing of approximately 140 peripheral blood samples (roughly 43 ophthalmopathy, 75 or so hyperthyroidism and around 17 progressor patients) is reported in the paper. Results the study describes overall, beyond this receptor: Most expanded thyroid clonotypes (frequency above 0.001) were also detected in blood, suggesting blood repertoires may reflect thyroid immune responses. In validation, the model predicted progression to ophthalmopathy with about 71% sensitivity and around 72% specificity, a median of about 6.7 months before onset. In cross-validation, a model built on a 13 V-J signature told ophthalmopathy apart from stable hyperthyroidism with just under 90% sensitivity and approximately 81% specificity, and in testing the same model reached 80%/75%. Sample size was not statistically predetermined, and investigators were not blinded to group allocation.

Stable Graves' hyperthyroidism was defined as no progression to ophthalmopathy during 18 months of follow-up. Hyperthyroidism patients were aged 18 to 65 years and newly diagnosed, with disease duration of less than 2 months. Exclusion was applied to patients with uncontrolled infections, other autoimmune diseases, pregnancy or lactation. Diagnoses relied on clinical symptoms, serum thyroxine and TRAb, thyroid ultrasound and orbital computed tomography. PBMCs were isolated from 8 to 10 ml of fresh peripheral blood by Ficoll-Paque density gradient centrifugation. Total RNA was extracted using Trizol reagent, and RNA quality was assessed on an Agilent 2100 Bioanalyzer. A few counts support this clonotype. What this receptor recognizes is not known. No much larger clone exists at a distance of one base, and base qualities are not known. Inclusive of the bounding cysteine and phenylalanine, the CDR3 is 13 residues long. Here the CDR3 DNA is all that survives: 39 bases in frame from base 1. As encoded in the germline V gene, CDR1 is MNHNS while CDR2 is SASEGT. V loses 2 bases, J loses 5 bases, and the germline ends lie 9 bases apart.

The TCR beta CDR3 regions were amplified from RNA transcripts. A first-round RT-PCR of the TCR CDR3 used the HTBI primer set with the Qiagen OneStep RT-PCR kit. Libraries were constructed in a second round of multiplex PCR, after which size selection and purification were carried out. Sequencing of the libraries was done on an Illumina HiSeq2000 using paired-end 100 bp reads. In the paper's pipeline: SOAPnuke was used to process the raw data, with reads discarded if the reads contained adapters or uncalled bases, had a mean Phred below 15, or lacked an exact constant-primer or identifier match. COPE v1.2.5 was used to merge high-quality paired reads, and clonotypes were defined as unique nucleotide sequences. Clonotypes were aligned to IMGT TRBV, TRBD and TRBJ reference segments using MiTCR v1.1. The analysis included only V-J combinations with a frequency above 0.0001, which together covered roughly 99% of the repertoires. The TCS score was defined as the ratio of F50 (clonal expansion) to E x V (chaos), calculated using BLOSUM62-based TCRdist between CDR3 peptides within each V-J. Welch's t-statistics and random forest reduced some 510 V-J features to 13, which were used in a naive Bayes classifier (R e1071). Starting from the raw public reads, TCRdb applied fastp trimming at Q25, assembled clones with MiXCR and retained in-frame beta chains. Identical CDR3 proteins give one entry, which carries the most common genes and DNA. TCRdb, not the authors, supplied the V and J calls. Recorded for this sample are about 520,000 distinct CDR3 sequences; about a fifth of them occurred a single time. Of the sample, around 27% falls within the top ten clones.

Specimen: blood. The chain was built from TRBV6-1 and TRBJ1-2; the D gene identity is not certain. This sequence originates from a man aged 18 to 30 with Graves' hyperthyroidism. For the CDR3, the sequence is CASSELVGYGYTF. The DNA sequence is TGTGCCAGCAGTGAATTGGTGGGTTATGGCTACACCTTC.